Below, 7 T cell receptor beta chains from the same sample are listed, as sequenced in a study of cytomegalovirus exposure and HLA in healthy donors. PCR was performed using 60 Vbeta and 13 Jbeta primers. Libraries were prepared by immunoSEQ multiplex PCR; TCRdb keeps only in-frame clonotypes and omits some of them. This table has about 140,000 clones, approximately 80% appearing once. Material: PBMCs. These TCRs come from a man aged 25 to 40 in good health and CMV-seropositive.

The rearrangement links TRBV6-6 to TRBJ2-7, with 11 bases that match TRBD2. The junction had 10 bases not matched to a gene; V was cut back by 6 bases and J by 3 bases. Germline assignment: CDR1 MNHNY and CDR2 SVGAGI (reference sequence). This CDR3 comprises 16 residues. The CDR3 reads CASSRQLAGDFYEQYF. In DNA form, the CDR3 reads TGTGCCAGCAGCCGTCAACTAGCGGGAGACTTCTACGAGCAGTACTTC.

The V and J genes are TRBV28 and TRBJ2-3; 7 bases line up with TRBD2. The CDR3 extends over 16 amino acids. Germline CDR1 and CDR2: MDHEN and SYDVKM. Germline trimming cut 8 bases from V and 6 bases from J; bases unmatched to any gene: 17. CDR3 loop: CASSNPKTSRTDTQYF. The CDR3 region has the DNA TGTGCCAGCTCCAATCCAAAGACTAGCAGGACGGATACGCAGTATTTT. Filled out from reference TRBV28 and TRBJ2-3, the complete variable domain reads DVKVTQSSRYLVKRTGEKVFLECVQDMDHENMFWYRQDPGLGLRLIYFSYDVKMKEKGDIPEGYSVSREKKERFSLILESASTNQTSMYLCASSNPKTSRTDTQYFGPGTRLTVL.

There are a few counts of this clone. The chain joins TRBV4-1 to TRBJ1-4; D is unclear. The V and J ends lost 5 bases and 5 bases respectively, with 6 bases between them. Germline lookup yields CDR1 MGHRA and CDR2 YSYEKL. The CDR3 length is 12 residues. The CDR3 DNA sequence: TGCGCCAGCAGCTCTGAGAATGAAAAACTGTTTTTT. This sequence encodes CASSSENEKLFF.

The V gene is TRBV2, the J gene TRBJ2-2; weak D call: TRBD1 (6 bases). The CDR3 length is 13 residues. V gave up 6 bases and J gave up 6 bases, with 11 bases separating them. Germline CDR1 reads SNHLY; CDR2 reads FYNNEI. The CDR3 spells CASRKGVSGELFF. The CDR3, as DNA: TGTGCCAGCAGAAAGGGGGTATCCGGGGAGCTGTTTTTT.

CDR3 sequence (DNA): TGTGCCAGCAGTGACGGGATGATCTATGGCTACACCTTC. Its translation: CASSDGMIYGYTF. The rearrangement joins TRBV6-1 to TRBJ1-2; unclear D gene. The ends were cut back, 3 bases at V and 4 bases at J, with 9 bases in the middle. Germline V CDR1 and CDR2: MNHNS, SASEGT. The CDR3 extends over 13 amino acids.

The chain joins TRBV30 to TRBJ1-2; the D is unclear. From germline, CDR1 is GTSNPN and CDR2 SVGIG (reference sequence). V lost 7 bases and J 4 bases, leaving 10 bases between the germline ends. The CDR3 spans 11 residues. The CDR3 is CAFPWAYGYTF. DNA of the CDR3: TGTGCCTTCCCCTGGGCCTATGGCTACACCTTC.

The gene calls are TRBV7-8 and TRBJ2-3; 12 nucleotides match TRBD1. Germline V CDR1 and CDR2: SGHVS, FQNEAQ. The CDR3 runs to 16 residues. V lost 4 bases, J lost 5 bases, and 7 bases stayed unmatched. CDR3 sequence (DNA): TGTGCCAGCAGCTCCCGGGACAGGGGGCCGAGAGATACGCAGTATTTT. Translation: CASSSRDRGPRDTQYF.